These 14 T cell receptor beta chains were sequenced from one sample in a study of T cells in Graves' hyperthyroidism and ophthalmopathy (dated by TCRdb to about 2019). Libraries were built with multiplex PCR. TCRdb records Illumina HiSeq 2000 as the sequencer. The TCR beta CDR3 regions were amplified from RNA transcripts. The first round of RT-PCR for the TCR CDR3 was performed with the HTBI primer set and the Qiagen OneStep RT-PCR kit. TCRdb reanalyzed the raw reads on its own, using fastp at Q25 for trimming and MiXCR for clone calling, and kept in-frame beta chains. One record per CDR3 amino acid sequence lists the most common genes and DNA. Here the sample has 300,000 or so distinct CDR3 sequences; roughly 23% occur a single time. The ten largest clonotypes hold less than 65% of the sample. Sequencing input: blood. All receptors come from a woman between 50 and 59 years old with Graves' hyperthyroidism.

The chain carries TRBV28 and TRBJ2-5; D is possibly TRBD1 or TRBD2 (5 bases each). The CDR3 length is 13 residues. Per germline, CDR1 MDHEN and CDR2 SYDVKM. V lost 8 bases and J 4 bases, leaving 14 bases between the germline ends. Written as DNA, the CDR3 is TGTGCCAGCTCTTGGGGGTTAGGAGAGACCCAGTACTTC. Protein product: CASSWGLGETQYF.

V usage is TRBV2 and J usage is TRBJ2-7; TRBD1 agrees at 9 bases. Germline values: CDR1 SNHLY, CDR2 FYNNEI. Trimming removed 6 bases from V and 3 bases from J; junction bases left unmatched: 9. The CDR3 contains 15 residues. CDR3 nucleotides: TGTGCCAGCAGCCCCGACAGGGGGGGCTACTACGAGCAGTACTTC. As protein: CASSPDRGGYYEQYF.

This clonotype came up many times. The V call is TRBV28, the J call TRBJ1-4, with D maybe TRBD1 (5 bases). Looked up from germline, CDR1 is MDHEN and CDR2 is SYDVKM. The CDR3 totals 14 residues. V was pared by 7 bases and J by 8 bases, with 17 bases between. DNA of the CDR3: TGTGCCAGCACCCGCGGGGGGAAGAGGGAAAAACTGTTTTTT. Translated, it gives CASTRGGKREKLFF.

Only a few counts were recorded for this clonotype. This chain links TRBV9 with TRBJ1-1; TRBD1 matches at 7 bases. Trimming removed 3 bases from V and 4 bases from J; junction bases left unmatched: 9. The CDR3 is 15 amino acids. Germline V CDR1 and CDR2: SGDLS, YYNGEE. CDR3 residues: CASSAIQGFATEAFF. CDR3 coding DNA: TGTGCCAGCAGCGCTATACAGGGGTTCGCCACTGAAGCTTTCTTT.

The chain employs TRBV28 and TRBJ1-6; TRBD1 agrees at 9 bases. The CDR3 contains 17 residues. The germline V gene has CDR1 MDHEN and CDR2 SYDVKM. Trimming removed 4 bases from V and 5 bases from J; junction bases left unmatched: 9. CDR3 protein: CASSSIRDRADNSPLHF. In DNA, the CDR3 is TGTGCCAGCAGTTCGATTAGGGACAGGGCAGATAATTCACCCCTCCACTTT.

This clonotype showed up just a few times. CDR3 nucleotide sequence: TGTGCCAGCAGTTTGATCCCGGCGATCCAAGAGACCCAGTACTTC. This codes for CASSLIPAIQETQYF. The chain joins TRBV28 to TRBJ2-5; the D is unclear. The CDR3 length is 15 residues. Trimming left V 3 bases short and J 1 base short, with 12 bases between. Germline V gene sequence: CDR1 MDHEN, CDR2 SYDVKM.

This clonotype came up a few times. The V call is TRBV7-3, the J call TRBJ2-7; the match to TRBD1 covers 7 bases. CDR1 SGHTA and CDR2 FQGTGA come from the germline V gene. CDR3 length equals 12 residues. V trimming: 5 bases; J trimming: 7 bases; junction bases outside the gene matches: 5. CDR3 DNA: TGTGCCAGCAGCGCCCCCAGGGGGGAGCAGTACTTC. Translation gives CASSAPRGEQYF.

The table lists this clonotype with many counts. The V and J genes are TRBV20-1 and TRBJ2-3, with 8 nucleotides matching TRBD2. Trimming took 3 bases from V and 1 from J; bases not matched to a gene: 3. The CDR3 has 14 residues. Germline V gene sequence: CDR1 DFQATT, CDR2 SNEGSKA (reference sequence). The CDR3 DNA is TGCAGTGCTAGCGGGGGGGGAGGCACAGATACGCAGTATTTT. Amino acids: CSASGGGGTDTQYF.

This chain joins TRBV3-1 and TRBJ1-2; D not certain. This CDR3 comprises 16 residues. Trimming shortened V by 4 bases and J by 0 bases, and 15 bases separated the two germline ends. CDR1 is LGHDT and CDR2 is YNNKEL in the germline V gene (reference sequence). DNA for the CDR3: TGTGCCAGCAGCCCGTTGGCCGGCTCAACTAACTATGGCTACACCTTC. Translation: CASSPLAGSTNYGYTF.

This clonotype has at least ten counts. This chain links TRBV2 with TRBJ2-7; 8 bases fit TRBD1. CDR1 and CDR2 from the germline V gene are SNHLY and FYNNEI. The CDR3 sequence is 15 residues long. The V gene end was trimmed by 8 bases and the J gene end by 2 bases; junction bases not matched to a gene: 11. DNA of the CDR3: TGTGCCAGCTTCACCGGGACAGGAAAGGCCTACGAGCAGTACTTC. Protein: CASFTGTGKAYEQYF.

Ten or more counts support this clonotype. CDR3 nucleotide sequence: TGTGCCAGCAGTGCAGCAGGGCGCAATCAGCCCCAGCATTTT. Its protein product is CASSAAGRNQPQHF. This sequence joins TRBV6-2 or TRBV6-3 and TRBJ1-5, with D tentatively TRBD1 (5 bases). The V end lost 5 bases, the J end lost 2 bases, and 10 bases lay between the germline ends. This CDR3 has 14 residues. The germline CDR1 and CDR2 sequences are MNHEY and SVGEGT.

This clonotype has ten or more counts. The rearrangement links TRBV20-1 to TRBJ1-5; D is ambiguous. Trimming stripped 6 bases from V and 6 bases from J, with 18 bases between. The CDR3 is 14 amino acids. CDR1 and CDR2 (germline): DFQATT, SNEGSKA (reference sequence). CDR3: CSATGQVQIQPQHF. The CDR3 DNA follows: TGCAGTGCGACCGGCCAGGTACAGATTCAGCCCCAGCATTTT.

This clonotype has just a few counts. The V call is TRBV7-8, the J call TRBJ2-1; D gene uncertain. The CDR3 runs to 15 residues. Germline CDR1 reads SGHVS; CDR2 reads FQNEAQ. V was pared by 5 bases and J by 9 bases, with 20 bases between. The CDR3 loop reads CASSAESRDWGEQFF. The CDR3 DNA sequence: TGTGCCAGCAGCGCGGAGAGTAGGGATTGGGGTGAGCAGTTCTTC.

This clonotype was seen ten or more times. V gene TRBV2 combines with J gene TRBJ1-3, with D unclear. The germline V gene has CDR1 SNHLY and CDR2 FYNNEI. The V end lost 4 bases, the J end lost 2 bases, and 6 bases lay between the germline ends. The CDR3 has 13 residues. The CDR3 here is CASSVGTGNTIYF. The DNA of the CDR3 is TGTGCCAGCAGTGTAGGGACTGGAAACACCATATATTTT. Complete variable domain (other parts from reference TRBV2 and TRBJ1-3): EPEVTQTPSHQVTQMGQEVILRCVPISNHLYFYWYRQILGQKVEFLVSFYNNEISEKSEIFDDQFSVERPDGSNFTLKIRSTKLEDSAMYFCASSVGTGNTIYFGEGSWLTVV.